The 9 T cell receptor beta chains given below trace back to one sample, sequenced in a study of blood T cell repertoires in COVID-19. TCRdb keeps only in-frame clones here, not all; method: immunoSEQ multiplex PCR. Of about 160,000 clones in the sample, roughly nine tenths are singletons; the top ten hold 15% to 20%. Sequencing input: peripheral blood. These receptors all come from a man in his 60s with active or convalescent COVID-19.

For the CDR3, the DNA is TGTGCCAGCAGTAATAGCGGCTTCTCCTACAATGAGCAGTTCTTC. Amino acid sequence: CASSNSGFSYNEQFF. The V gene is TRBV11-1, the J gene TRBJ2-1; a weak D match, TRBD2 (6 bases). Per the germline V gene, CDR1 is SGHAT and CDR2 is FQDESV (reference sequence). V lost 6 bases to trimming and J lost 0 bases, with 12 bases between them. This CDR3 spans 15 amino acids. The variable domain in full, with the rest retrieved from reference TRBV11-1 and TRBJ2-1, is EAEVAQSPRYKITEKSQAVAFWCDPISGHATLYWYRQILGQGPELLVQFQDESVVDDSQLPKDRFSAERLKGVDSTLKIQPAELGDSAMYLCASSNSGFSYNEQFFGPGTRLTVL.

The chain joins TRBV5-1 to TRBJ1-6; 9 bases map to TRBD1. Germline V lookup: CDR1 SGHRS, CDR2 YFSETQ. The CDR3 loop spans 18 amino acids. V dropped 3 bases and J dropped 5; count of bases not matched to a gene: 12. In DNA form, the CDR3 reads TGCGCCAGCAGCTGGAAGAGTTACAGGGGGCACGATAATTCACCCCTCCACTTT. Its translation: CASSWKSYRGHDNSPLHF.

The J gene is TRBJ2-7, the V gene TRBV7-9, with 10 bases lining up with TRBD2. V dropped 0 bases and J dropped 5; count of bases not matched to a gene: 4. The CDR3 extends over 15 amino acids. Per the germline V gene, CDR1 is SEHNR and CDR2 is FQNEAQ (reference sequence). Here the CDR3 reads CASSLALAGANEQYF. CDR3 DNA sequence: TGTGCCAGCAGCTTAGCGCTAGCGGGGGCTAACGAGCAGTACTTC.

This chain joins TRBV7-2 and TRBJ2-1; 8 nucleotides match TRBD2. This CDR3 comprises 16 residues. The junction had 11 bases not matched to a gene; V was cut back by 1 base and J by 9 bases. Germline V lookup: CDR1 SGHTA, CDR2 FQGNSA. The CDR3 DNA follows: TGTGCCAGCAGCTTAGTGTCCAGCGGGAGAGAGAGTGAGCAGTTCTTC. This encodes CASSLVSSGRESEQFF.

The chain couples TRBV10-3 to TRBJ1-1; TRBD1 matches at 9 bases. Losses at the gene ends were 3 bases for V and 8 bases for J; bases not matched to a gene: 1. The CDR3 is made up of 12 amino acids. Per germline, CDR1 ENHRY and CDR2 SYGVKD. The CDR3 DNA reads TGTGCCATCAGTGACGGGACAGGGGAAGCTTTCTTT. Residues: CAISDGTGEAFF.

This clone was found once. The chain joins TRBV19 to TRBJ1-5, with D maybe TRBD1 (5 bases). The CDR3 runs to 13 residues. In germline, CDR1 is LNHDA, CDR2 SQIVND (reference sequence). Trimming pared 8 bases from V and 3 bases from J, leaving 11 bases between. The CDR3 coding sequence is TGTGCCAGTGCCGACAGATACAATCAGCCCCAGCATTTT. Its protein product is CASADRYNQPQHF.

The chain joins TRBV5-1 to TRBJ2-7, with no clear D. Trimming cost V 4 bases and J 2 bases, with 10 bases left between them. Looked up from germline, CDR1 is SGHRS and CDR2 is YFSETQ. This CDR3 contains 13 residues. DNA for the CDR3: TGCGCCAGCAGCGGCCGCTTACCCTACGAGCAGTACTTC. Its protein is CASSGRLPYEQYF. Using reference TRBV5-1 and TRBJ2-7 for the parts outside the CDR3, the full variable domain is KAGVTQTPRYLIKTRGQQVTLSCSPISGHRSVSWYQQTPGQGLQFLFEYFSETQRNKGNFPGRFSGRQFSNSRSEMNVSTLELGDSALYLCASSGRLPYEQYFGPGTRLTVT.

This CDR3 reads CASSRGGDSNQPQHF. The CDR3 DNA reads as TGCGCCAGCAGTCGTGGTGGAGATAGCAATCAGCCCCAGCATTTT. The chain employs TRBV4-1 and TRBJ1-5, with D hard to call. This CDR3 contains 15 residues. Trimming took 6 bases from V and 0 from J, leaving 12 bases between them. CDR1 and CDR2 (germline): MGHRA, YSYEKL.

V and J are TRBV5-6 and TRBJ2-2; D is uncertain. Between the trimmed V and J ends, which lost 5 bases and 5 bases, there was a span of 7 bases. Germline V gene lookup returns CDR1 SGHDT and CDR2 YYEEEE. CDR3 length: 12 amino acids. CDR3 coding DNA: TGTGCCAGCAGACAGATTACCGGGGAGCTGTTTTTT. This codes for CASRQITGELFF. Together with reference TRBV5-6 and TRBJ2-2, the CDR3 gives the full variable domain: DAGVTQSPTHLIKTRGQQVTLRCSPKSGHDTVSWYQQALGQGPQFIFQYYEEEERQRGNFPDRFSGHQFPNYSSELNVNALLLGDSALYLCASRQITGELFFGEGSRLTVL.